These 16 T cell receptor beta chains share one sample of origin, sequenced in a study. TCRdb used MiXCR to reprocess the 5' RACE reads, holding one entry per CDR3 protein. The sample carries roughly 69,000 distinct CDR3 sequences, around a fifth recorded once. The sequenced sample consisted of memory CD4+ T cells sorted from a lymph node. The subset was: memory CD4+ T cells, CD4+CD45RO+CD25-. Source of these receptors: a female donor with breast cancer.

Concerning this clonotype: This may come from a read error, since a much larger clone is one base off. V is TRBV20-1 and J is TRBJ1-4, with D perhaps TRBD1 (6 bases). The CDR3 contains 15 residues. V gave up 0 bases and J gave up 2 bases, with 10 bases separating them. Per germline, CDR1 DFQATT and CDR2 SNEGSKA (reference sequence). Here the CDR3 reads CSARDDQGTNEKLFF. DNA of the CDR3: TGCAGTGCTAGAGATGACCAGGGGACTAATGAAAAACTGTTTTTT.

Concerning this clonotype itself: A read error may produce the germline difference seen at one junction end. The CDR3 loop is CTSSLPSGIATDTQYF. CDR3 in DNA: TGTACCAGCAGCTTACCTAGCGGGATAGCCACAGATACGCAGTATTTT. V usage is TRBV7-9 and J usage is TRBJ2-3; 9 bases fit TRBD2. The length of the CDR3 is 16 residues. Germline V lookup: CDR1 SEHNR, CDR2 FQNEAQ (reference sequence).

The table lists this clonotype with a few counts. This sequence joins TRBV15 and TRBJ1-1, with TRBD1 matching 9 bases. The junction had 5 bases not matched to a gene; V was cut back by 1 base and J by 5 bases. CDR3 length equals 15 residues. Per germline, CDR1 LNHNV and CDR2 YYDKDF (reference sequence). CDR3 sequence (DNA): TGTGCCACCAGCAGAGGGACAGGGGTAGGAACTGAAGCTTTCTTT. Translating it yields CATSRGTGVGTEAFF.

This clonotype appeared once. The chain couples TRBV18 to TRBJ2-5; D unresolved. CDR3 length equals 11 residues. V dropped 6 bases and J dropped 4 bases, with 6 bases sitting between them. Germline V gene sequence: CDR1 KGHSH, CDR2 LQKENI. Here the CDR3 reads CASSRGETQYF. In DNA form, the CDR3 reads TGTGCCAGCTCGCGCGGAGAGACCCAGTACTTC.

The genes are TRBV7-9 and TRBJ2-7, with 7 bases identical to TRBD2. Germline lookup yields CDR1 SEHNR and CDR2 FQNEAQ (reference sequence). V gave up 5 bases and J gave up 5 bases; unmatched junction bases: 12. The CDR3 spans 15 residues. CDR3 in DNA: TGTGCCAGCAGCCTCCGCGGGAGCAATTTTAACGAGCAGTACTTC. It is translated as CASSLRGSNFNEQYF.

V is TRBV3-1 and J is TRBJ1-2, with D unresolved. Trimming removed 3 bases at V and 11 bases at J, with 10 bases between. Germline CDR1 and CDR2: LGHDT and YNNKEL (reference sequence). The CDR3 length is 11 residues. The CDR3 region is CASSQVAAYTF. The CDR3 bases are TGTGCCAGCAGCCAGGTAGCTGCATACACCTTC.

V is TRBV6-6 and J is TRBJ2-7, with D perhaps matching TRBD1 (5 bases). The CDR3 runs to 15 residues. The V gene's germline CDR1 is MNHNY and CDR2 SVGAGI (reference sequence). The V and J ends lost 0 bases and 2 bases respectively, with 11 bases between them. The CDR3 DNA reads TGTGCCAGCAGTTACTCTGAAGGGGCCCCCTACGAGCAGTACTTC. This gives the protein CASSYSEGAPYEQYF.

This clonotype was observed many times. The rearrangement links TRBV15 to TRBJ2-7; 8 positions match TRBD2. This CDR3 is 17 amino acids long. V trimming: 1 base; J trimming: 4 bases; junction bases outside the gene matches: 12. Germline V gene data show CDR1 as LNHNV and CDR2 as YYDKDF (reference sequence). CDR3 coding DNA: TGTGCCACCAGCAGAGGAGGGGTCGGGCGGGAGGTATACGAGCAGTACTTC. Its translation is CATSRGGVGREVYEQYF.

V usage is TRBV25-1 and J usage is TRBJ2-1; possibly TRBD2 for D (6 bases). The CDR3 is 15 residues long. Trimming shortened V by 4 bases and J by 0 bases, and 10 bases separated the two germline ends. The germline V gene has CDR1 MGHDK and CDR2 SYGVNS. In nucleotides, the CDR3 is TGTGCCAGCAGTGCCGTGGGAGGCTCCTACAATGAGCAGTTCTTC. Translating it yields CASSAVGGSYNEQFF. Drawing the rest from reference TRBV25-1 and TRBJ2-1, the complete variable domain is EADIYQTPRYLVIGTGKKITLECSQTMGHDKMYWYQQDPGMELHLIHYSYGVNSTEKGDLSSESTVSRIRTEHFPLTLESARPSHTSQYLCASSAVGGSYNEQFFGPGTRLTVL.

This CDR3 is CSASSSGQETQYF. CDR3 in DNA: TGCAGTGCTAGTTCGAGCGGCCAAGAGACCCAGTACTTC. The chain carries TRBV20-1 and TRBJ2-5; TRBD2 is a possible D gene (5 bases). Trimming removed 3 bases from V and 1 base from J, with 9 bases in between. This CDR3 region has 13 residues. Per the germline V gene, CDR1 is DFQATT and CDR2 is SNEGSKA (reference sequence).

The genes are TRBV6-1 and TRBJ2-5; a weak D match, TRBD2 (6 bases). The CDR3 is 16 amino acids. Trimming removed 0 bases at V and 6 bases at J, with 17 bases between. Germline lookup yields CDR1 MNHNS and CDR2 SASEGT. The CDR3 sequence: CASSEAVLALGQTQYF. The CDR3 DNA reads TGTGCCAGCAGTGAAGCAGTACTAGCCTTAGGTCAGACCCAGTACTTC.

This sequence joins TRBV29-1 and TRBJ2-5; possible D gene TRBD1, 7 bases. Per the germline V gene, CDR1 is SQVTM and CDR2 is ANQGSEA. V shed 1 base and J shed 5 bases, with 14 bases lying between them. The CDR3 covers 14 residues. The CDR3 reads CSVEGPGGPETQYF. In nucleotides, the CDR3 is TGCAGCGTTGAAGGGCCAGGGGGGCCCGAGACCCAGTACTTC.

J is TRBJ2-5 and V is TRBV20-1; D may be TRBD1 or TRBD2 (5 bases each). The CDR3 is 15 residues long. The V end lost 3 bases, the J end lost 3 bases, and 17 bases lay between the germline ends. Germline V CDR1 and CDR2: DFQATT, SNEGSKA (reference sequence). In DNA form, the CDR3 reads TGCAGTGCTAGTCACCGGGTGGGACCGGAAGAGACCCAGTACTTC. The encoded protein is CSASHRVGPEETQYF.

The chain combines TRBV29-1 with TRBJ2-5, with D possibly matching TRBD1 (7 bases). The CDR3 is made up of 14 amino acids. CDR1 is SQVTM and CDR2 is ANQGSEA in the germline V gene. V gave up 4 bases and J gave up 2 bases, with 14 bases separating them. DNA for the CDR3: TGCAGCGTTGTTAGTCAGGGGGGACAAGAGACCCAGTACTTC. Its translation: CSVVSQGGQETQYF. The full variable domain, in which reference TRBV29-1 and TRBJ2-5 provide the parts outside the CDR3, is SAVISQKPSRDICQRGTSLTIQCQVDSQVTMMFWYRQQPGQSLTLIATANQGSEATYESGFVIDKFPISRPNLTFSTLTVSNMSPEDSSIYLCSVVSQGGQETQYFGPGTRLLVL.

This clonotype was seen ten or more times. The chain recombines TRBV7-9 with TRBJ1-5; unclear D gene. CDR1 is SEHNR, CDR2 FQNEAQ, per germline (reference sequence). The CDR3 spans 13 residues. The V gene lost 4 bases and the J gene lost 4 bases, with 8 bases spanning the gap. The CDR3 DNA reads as TGTGCCAGCAGCTACACCCAAAATCAGCCCCAGCATTTT. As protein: CASSYTQNQPQHF.

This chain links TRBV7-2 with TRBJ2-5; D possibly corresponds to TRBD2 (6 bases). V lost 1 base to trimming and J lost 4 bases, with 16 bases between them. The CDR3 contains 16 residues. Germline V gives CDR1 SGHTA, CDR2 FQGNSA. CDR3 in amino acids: CASSLEPSVALETQYF. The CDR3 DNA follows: TGTGCCAGCAGCTTAGAGCCTAGCGTGGCACTAGAGACCCAGTACTTC.